This T cell receptor beta chain appears in the sequencing data of a study of blood T cells in healthy people across ages. Study-wide findings and caveats: TCR beta diversity, measured per million T cells, fell in a roughly linear way with age.

Alongside a J-beta primer mix, a sample-barcoded 5' primer served in a second PCR lasting about 7 to 11 cycles. TCRdb itself ran the 5' RACE reads through MiXCR, one entry per CDR3 protein. The sample carries 800,000 to 950,000 distinct CDR3 sequences, about 27% recorded once. The CDR3 runs 15 residues. Between the trimmed V and J ends, which lost 1 base and 1 base, there was a span of 11 bases. The germline V gene encodes CDR1 LGHNA and CDR2 YSLEER. In its sample, this clonotype was seen many times. Its antigen is unidentified. This sample was shared with a second study, whose subject was T cells of mothers and their children. That work adds: Barcodes and 2-4 random nucleotides were added by M1S in the second PCR.

The clonotype comes from a woman between 35 and 50 years old in good health. This chain connects TRBV4-3 to TRBJ2-7; a weak D match, TRBD2 (5 bases). The sequencing input was blood. The CDR3 region is CASSQGFSGSYEQYF. The CDR3 DNA reads TGCGCCAGCAGCCAAGGGTTTTCGGGGTCCTACGAGCAGTACTTC.